This T cell receptor (beta chain) was recovered during a study of T cell responses to AZD1222 COVID-19 vaccine. Study results and limitations: Donors were largely white British and mainly female; clonal diversity was possibly underestimated. The peak T cell response came first, and repertoires were sampled only after it.

V dropped 0 bases and J dropped 15 bases, with 9 bases sitting between them. Germline CDR1 is WNHNN and CDR2 is SYGVQD (reference sequence). The CDR3 is 11 amino acids. As regards this clone: Antigen unknown.

Here immunoSEQ multiplex PCR was the method, and the copy in TCRdb shows in-frame clones only, minus some. The top ten hold approximately 1.8% of the sample, which has roughly 180,000 clones, around 90% seen once. This TCR was recovered from an adult who received the AZD1222 COVID-19 vaccine. Sample: peripheral blood, taken 28 days after the second AZD1222 dose. The J gene is TRBJ2-1, the V gene TRBV10-1; D gene ambiguous. DNA for the CDR3: TGCGCCAGCAGTGAGTCCTCTCGGCTGTTCTTC. Translating it yields CASSESSRLFF.